Below are 18 T cell receptor beta chains sequenced from a single sample in a study of T cell responses to AZD1222 COVID-19 vaccine. Sequenced by immunoSEQ multiplex PCR; TCRdb stores in-frame clones only, minus some. The sample carries 95,000 to 100,000 clones, 88% recorded once. Material: peripheral blood, obtained 28 days after the second AZD1222 dose. Receptors were obtained from an adult who received the AZD1222 COVID-19 vaccine.

This clone was picked up one time. The chain employs TRBV4-2 and TRBJ2-1, with 9 bases that match TRBD1. In germline, CDR1 is LGHNA, CDR2 YNFKEQ. This CDR3 comprises 16 residues. After removal of 0 bases from V and 7 bases from J, the junction contained 7 bases not matched to a gene. Here the CDR3 DNA reads TGTGCCAGCAGCCAAGAACGGACAGGGGCTAGAAATGAGCAGTTCTTC. It encodes CASSQERTGARNEQFF.

At least ten counts were recorded for this clone. This rearrangement joins TRBV4-1 to TRBJ2-1, with D unresolved. The CDR3 has 15 residues. The V and J ends lost 3 bases and 0 bases respectively, with 9 bases between them. CDR1 is MGHRA, CDR2 YSYEKL, per germline. CDR3 loop: CASSHSRSSYNEQFF. CDR3 nucleotide sequence: TGCGCCAGCAGCCATTCCCGGTCCTCCTACAATGAGCAGTTCTTC.

The CDR3 DNA is TGCGCCAGCAGCCTCGGTGGGGGGCCCCAGCATTTT. Its protein product is CASSLGGGPQHF. The chain has TRBV10-2 and TRBJ1-5; possible D gene TRBD1, 5 bases. The CDR3 extends over 12 amino acids. Germline V gene sequence: CDR1 WSHSY, CDR2 SAAADI. Trimming took 6 bases from V and 9 from J, leaving 12 bases between them.

The rearrangement links TRBV5-1 to TRBJ2-1, with D tentatively TRBD2 (5 bases). This CDR3 comprises 17 residues. Between the trimmed V and J ends, which lost 4 bases and 2 bases, there was a span of 19 bases. Germline values: CDR1 SGHRS, CDR2 YFSETQ. CDR3 residues: CASSPAGAGSPYNEQFF. The CDR3 DNA reads as TGCGCCAGCAGCCCGGCCGGCGCGGGTTCCCCCTACAATGAGCAGTTCTTC.

The sample holds one count of this clone. The rearrangement uses TRBV21-1 and TRBJ1-6. TRBV21-1 is designated a pseudogene. The CDR3 is made up of 13 amino acids. Written as DNA, the CDR3 is TGTGCCAGCAGCAAAGCGGGGGGATTCACCCCTCACTTT. It codes for CASSKAGGFTPHF.

This clone was found a few times. V gene TRBV19 combines with J gene TRBJ2-2; 7 nucleotides align to TRBD2. The CDR3 loop spans 14 amino acids. CDR1 LNHDA and CDR2 SQIVND come from the germline V gene (reference sequence). Trimming at V came to 5 bases and at J to 4 bases, leaving 4 bases not matched to a gene. The CDR3 nucleotides read TGTGCCAGTAGTTGGACGGGGGGCACCGGGGAGCTGTTTTTT. Translating gives CASSWTGGTGELFF.

This chain links TRBV18 with TRBJ2-7; D possibly corresponds to TRBD1 (5 bases). The CDR3 spans 14 residues. The germline CDR1 and CDR2 sequences are KGHSH and LQKENI. Trimming took 3 bases from V and 7 from J, leaving 16 bases between them. This CDR3 reads CASSPQGSMREQYF. CDR3 in DNA: TGTGCCAGCTCACCCCAGGGTTCAATGAGGGAGCAGTACTTC.

V and J are TRBV28 and TRBJ2-1; D is undetermined. The germline V and J ends were trimmed by 5 bases and 2 bases, with 7 bases remaining between them. The CDR3 runs to 13 residues. Germline V lookup: CDR1 MDHEN, CDR2 SYDVKM. CDR3 loop: CASSIDAYNEQFF. In DNA form, the CDR3 reads TGTGCCAGCAGTATCGATGCCTACAATGAGCAGTTCTTC.

V gene TRBV5-1 combines with J gene TRBJ2-2; D ambiguous. The CDR3 runs 16 residues. Germline V gene data show CDR1 as SGHRS and CDR2 as YFSETQ. Trimming removed 0 bases at V and 3 bases at J, with 12 bases between. The CDR3 DNA is TGCGCCAGCAGCTTGGACCTCGGACCCGACACCGGGGAGCTGTTTTTT. This codes for CASSLDLGPDTGELFF.

The CDR3 here is CSASFDRGDYGYTF. The CDR3 DNA reads as TGCAGTGCTAGTTTCGACAGGGGGGACTATGGCTACACCTTC. The chain couples TRBV20-1 to TRBJ1-2; 9 nucleotides match TRBD1. The CDR3 is made up of 14 amino acids. Per the germline V gene, CDR1 is DFQATT and CDR2 is SNEGSKA (reference sequence). The V and J ends lost 3 bases and 3 bases, in that order; junction bases with no gene match: 5.

This clone showed up just a few times. The V call is TRBV30, the J call TRBJ1-2, with a weak D call TRBD1 (5 bases). Germline assignment: CDR1 GTSNPN and CDR2 SVGIG (reference sequence). The germline V and J ends were trimmed by 8 bases and 2 bases, with 9 bases remaining between them. The CDR3 loop spans 11 amino acids. The CDR3 DNA is TGTGCCCGGGGCAGGAACTATGGCTACACCTTC. It is translated as CARGRNYGYTF.

The CDR3 spells CASSLNAGRVNEKLFF. The DNA of the CDR3 is TGTGCCAGCAGTTTAAATGCGGGACGGGTAAATGAAAAACTGTTTTTT. The chain is built from TRBV27 and TRBJ1-4; TRBD1 is a possible D gene (5 bases). Trimming stripped 2 bases from V and 5 bases from J, with 15 bases between. Germline CDR1 and CDR2: MNHEY and SMNVEV (reference sequence). This CDR3 contains 16 residues.

Written as DNA, the CDR3 is TGCGCCAGCAGTCAATCAAGAAGGGCTAGCAATCAGCCCCAGCATTTT. Its protein product is CASSQSRRASNQPQHF. The chain uses TRBV23-1 and TRBJ1-5; D is unresolved. TRBV23-1 is annotated as an ORF whose role is uncertain. Deletions cut 0 bases from V and 0 bases from J, with 9 bases between. The CDR3 runs to 16 residues.

The gene calls are TRBV11-2 and TRBJ1-1, with 10 bases aligning to TRBD1. V was pared by 4 bases and J by 6 bases, with 2 bases of the junction left unmatched. CDR1 and CDR2 (germline): SGHAT, FQNNGV. The CDR3 contains 13 residues. DNA for the CDR3: TGTGCCAGCAGCTGGACAGGGGGGGCTGAAGCTTTCTTT. Protein sequence: CASSWTGGAEAFF.

This clone appeared once. The rearrangement links TRBV2 to TRBJ1-6, with 7 bases lining up with TRBD1. Germline lookup yields CDR1 SNHLY and CDR2 FYNNEI. The V gene end was trimmed by 8 bases and the J gene end by 14 bases; junction bases not matched to a gene: 18. This CDR3 contains 15 residues. The CDR3 region has the DNA TGTGCCAGCCAACGTCTCACAGGGGCGACTGGGTCCCTCCACTTT. Encoded protein: CASQRLTGATGSLHF.

V is TRBV9 and J is TRBJ2-1, with 14 nucleotides matching TRBD2. The germline V gene has CDR1 SGDLS and CDR2 YYNGEE. The V segment lost 2 bases and the J segment 8 bases; nucleotides outside the gene matches: 3. This CDR3 is built from 15 residues. CDR3 DNA sequence: TGTGCCAGCAGCGTCGGGACTAGCGGGAGAGATGAGCAGTTCTTC. Its protein is CASSVGTSGRDEQFF.

This rearrangement joins TRBV2 to TRBJ1-6; 7 bases map to TRBD1. J gave up 0 bases and V 6 bases, and 5 bases lay outside the gene matches. The CDR3 is 16 residues long. Germline lookup yields CDR1 SNHLY and CDR2 FYNNEI. The DNA for the CDR3 is TGTGCCAGCAGGGGGACAGCGAGCTCCTATAATTCACCCCTCCACTTT. This codes for CASRGTASSYNSPLHF.

The chain has TRBV27 and TRBJ1-2; 8 bases map to TRBD1. CDR1 is MNHEY, CDR2 SMNVEV, per germline (reference sequence). This CDR3 has 13 amino acids. V was pared by 5 bases and J by 4 bases, with 3 bases of the junction left unmatched. CDR3 DNA: TGTGCCAGCAGTCTACAGGGGGTCTATGGCTACACCTTC. It codes for CASSLQGVYGYTF.